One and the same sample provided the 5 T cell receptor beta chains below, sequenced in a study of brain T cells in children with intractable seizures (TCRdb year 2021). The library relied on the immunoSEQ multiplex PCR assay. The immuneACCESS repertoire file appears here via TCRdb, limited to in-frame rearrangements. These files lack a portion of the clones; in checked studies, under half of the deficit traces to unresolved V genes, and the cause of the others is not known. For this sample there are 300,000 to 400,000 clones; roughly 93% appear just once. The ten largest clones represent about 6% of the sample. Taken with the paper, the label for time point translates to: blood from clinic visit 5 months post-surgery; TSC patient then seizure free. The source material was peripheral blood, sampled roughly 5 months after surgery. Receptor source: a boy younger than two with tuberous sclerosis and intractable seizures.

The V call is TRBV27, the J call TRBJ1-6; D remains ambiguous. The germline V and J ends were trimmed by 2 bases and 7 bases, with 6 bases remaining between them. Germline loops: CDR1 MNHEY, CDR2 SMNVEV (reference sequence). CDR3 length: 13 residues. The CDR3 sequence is CASSLSANSPLHF. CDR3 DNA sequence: TGTGCCAGCAGTTTAAGCGCGAATTCACCCCTCCACTTT.

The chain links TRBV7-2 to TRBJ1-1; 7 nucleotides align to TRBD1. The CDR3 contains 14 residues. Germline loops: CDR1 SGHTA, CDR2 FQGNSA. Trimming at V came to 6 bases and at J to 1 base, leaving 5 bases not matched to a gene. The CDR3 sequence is CASRSTGRNTEAFF. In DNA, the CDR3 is TGTGCCAGCAGATCGACAGGGAGGAACACTGAAGCTTTCTTT.

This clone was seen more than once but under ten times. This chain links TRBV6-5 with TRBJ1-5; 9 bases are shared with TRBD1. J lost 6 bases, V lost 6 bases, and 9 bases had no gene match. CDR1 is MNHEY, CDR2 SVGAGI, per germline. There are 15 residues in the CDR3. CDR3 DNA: TGTGCCAGCAGGGGGGGACAGGGAGGCGGTCAGCCCCAGCATTTT. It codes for CASRGGQGGGQPQHF.

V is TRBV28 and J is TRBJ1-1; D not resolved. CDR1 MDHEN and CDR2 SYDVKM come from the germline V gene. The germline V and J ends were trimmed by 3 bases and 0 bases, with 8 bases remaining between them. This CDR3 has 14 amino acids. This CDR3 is CASSLVQLNTEAFF. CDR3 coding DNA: TGTGCCAGCAGTTTGGTGCAGTTGAACACTGAAGCTTTCTTT.

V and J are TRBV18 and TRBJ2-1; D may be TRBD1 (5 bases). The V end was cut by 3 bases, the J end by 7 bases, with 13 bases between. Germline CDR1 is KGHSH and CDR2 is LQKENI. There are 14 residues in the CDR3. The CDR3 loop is CASSPVLQANEQFF. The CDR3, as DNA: TGTGCCAGCTCACCCGTCTTACAGGCGAATGAGCAGTTCTTC.